This T cell receptor beta chain appears in the sequencing data of a study of cytomegalovirus exposure and HLA in healthy donors. Study overall: Among about 179 million T cells, an earlier analysis found about 100 million unique TCR beta sequences. There were about 85 million unique TCRs (from HLA-typed donors) in an early data release.

Remarks on this clone: Its matching antigen is unknown.

With V trimmed by 6 bases and J by 7 bases, 11 bases remained unmatched. This CDR3 has 13 amino acids. Germline-derived CDR1 and CDR2 are SQVTM and ANQGSEA. In the PCR, 60 Vbeta and 13 Jbeta primers were used. As originally analysed: In a later analysis, of roughly 73 million unique beta chains, roughly 10 million appeared in at least two donors. Only in-frame clones appear in the TCRdb table, and some are missing; sequencing was by immunoSEQ multiplex PCR. That table is the source of V, J and clone size, and D and trimming were worked out from the DNA. The data show more than 110,000 clones, approximately 80% seen once. Study-level points and caveats: Data from an earlier analysis indicated that most TCR beta V segments were productive either about 87% or about 30% of the time.

This TCR was recovered from a man in his forties in good health and CMV-seropositive. Material: PBMCs. The chain joins TRBV29-1 to TRBJ2-7; 8 positions agree with TRBD2. The CDR3 loop reads CSVGTAGGREQYF. The CDR3 coding sequence is TGCAGCGTCGGGACGGCGGGAGGACGTGAGCAGTACTTC.